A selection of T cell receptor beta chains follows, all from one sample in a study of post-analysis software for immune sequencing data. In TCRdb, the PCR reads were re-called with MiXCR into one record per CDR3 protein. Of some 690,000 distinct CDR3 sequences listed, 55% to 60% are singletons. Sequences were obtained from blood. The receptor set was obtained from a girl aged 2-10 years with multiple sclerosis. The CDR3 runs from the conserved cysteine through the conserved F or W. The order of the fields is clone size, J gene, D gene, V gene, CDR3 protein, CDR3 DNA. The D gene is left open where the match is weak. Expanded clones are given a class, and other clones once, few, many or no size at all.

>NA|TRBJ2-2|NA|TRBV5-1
CASSLGRQMITGELFF
TGCGCCAGCAGCTTGGGGAGACAGATGATCACCGGGGAGCTGTTTTTT
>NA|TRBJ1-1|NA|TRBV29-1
CSVNHQGHVTEAFF
TGCAGCGTAAACCACCAAGGGCACGTCACTGAAGCTTTCTTT
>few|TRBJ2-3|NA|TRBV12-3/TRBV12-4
CASSGMYTDTQYF
TGTGCCAGTAGTGGGATGTACACAGATACGCAGTATTTT
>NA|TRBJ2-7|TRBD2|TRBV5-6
CASSPGTSGSINEQYF
TGTGCCAGCAGCCCCGGGACTAGCGGGAGTATCAACGAGCAGTACTTC
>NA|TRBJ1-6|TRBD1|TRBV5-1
CASSLYDRDNSPLHF
TGCGCCAGCAGCCTGTATGACAGGGATAATTCACCCCTCCACTTT
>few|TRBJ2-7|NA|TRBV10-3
CAISPGPVSYEQYF
TGTGCCATCAGTCCCGGGCCCGTCTCCTACGAGCAGTACTTC
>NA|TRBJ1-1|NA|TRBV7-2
CASSLEYRLVTEAFF
TGTGCCAGCAGCTTAGAATACAGGTTGGTCACTGAAGCTTTCTTT
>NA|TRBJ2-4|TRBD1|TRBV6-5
CASSYSFHRGDIQYF
TGTGCCAGCAGTTACTCGTTCCACAGGGGGGACATTCAGTACTTC
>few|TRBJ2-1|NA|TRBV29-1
CSVDVLEVDEQFF
TGCAGCGTTGACGTCCTAGAGGTCGATGAGCAGTTCTTC
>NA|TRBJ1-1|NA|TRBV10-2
CASSASGGGQLLNTEAFF
TGCGCCAGCAGTGCCTCTGGCGGGGGCCAACTTCTGAACACTGAAGCTTTCTTT
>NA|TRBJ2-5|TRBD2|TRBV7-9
CASSSIAGREQYF
TGTGCCAGCAGCTCCATAGCGGGAAGGGAGCAGTACTTC
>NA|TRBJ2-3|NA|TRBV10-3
CAIRNRESDTQYF
TGTGCCATCAGAAACCGGGAGTCGGATACGCAGTATTTT
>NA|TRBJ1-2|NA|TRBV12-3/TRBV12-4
CASSSSGRINYGYTF
TGTGCCAGCAGTTCGAGTGGAAGAATTAACTATGGCTACACCTTC
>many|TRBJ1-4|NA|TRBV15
CATSRDIQFNEKLFF
TGTGCCACCAGCAGAGATATACAGTTCAATGAAAAACTGTTTTTT
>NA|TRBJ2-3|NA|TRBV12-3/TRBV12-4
CASRPISTDTQYF
TGTGCCAGCAGGCCAATCAGCACAGATACGCAGTATTTT
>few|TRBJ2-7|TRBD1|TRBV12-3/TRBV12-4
CASSPGGVVYEQYF
TGTGCCAGCAGCCCAGGGGGAGTGGTCTACGAGCAGTACTTC
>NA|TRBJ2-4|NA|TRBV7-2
CASSLGGVQNIQYF
TGTGCCAGCAGCTTAGGAGGGGTTCAAAACATTCAGTACTTC
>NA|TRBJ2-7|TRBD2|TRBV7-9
CASGTSGSAEQYF
TGTGCCAGCGGTACTAGCGGCTCTGCCGAGCAGTACTTC
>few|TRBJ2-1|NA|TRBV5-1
CASSPRWGEQFF
TGCGCCAGCAGCCCCAGATGGGGAGAGCAGTTCTTC
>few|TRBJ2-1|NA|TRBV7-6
CASSDTGVTNEQFF
TGTGCCAGCAGCGATACGGGGGTAACTAATGAGCAGTTCTTC
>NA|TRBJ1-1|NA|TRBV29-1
CSVEGLQTEAFF
TGCAGCGTTGAAGGACTACAGACTGAAGCTTTCTTT
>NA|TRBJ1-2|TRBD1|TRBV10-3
CAISGPGQGEHGYTF
TGTGCCATCAGTGGCCCGGGACAGGGGGAGCATGGCTACACCTTC
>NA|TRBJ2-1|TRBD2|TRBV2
CASTGPLAGAYNEQFF
TGTGCCAGCACCGGCCCCCTAGCGGGAGCTTACAATGAGCAGTTCTTC
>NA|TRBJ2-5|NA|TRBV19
CASTLRGGEGAGTQYF
TGTGCCAGTACCTTGAGGGGGGGCGAAGGAGCCGGGACCCAGTACTTC
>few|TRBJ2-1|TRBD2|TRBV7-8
CASSYISGGRGGEQFF
TGTGCCAGCAGTTATATCAGCGGGGGGAGAGGAGGGGAGCAGTTCTTC
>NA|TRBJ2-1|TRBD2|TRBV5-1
CASSASGSSGINEQFF
TGCGCCAGCAGCGCCTCGGGGAGTAGCGGGATAAATGAGCAGTTCTTC
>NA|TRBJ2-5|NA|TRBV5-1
CASSLASALETQYF
TGCGCCAGCAGCTTGGCGTCGGCCTTAGAGACCCAGTACTTC
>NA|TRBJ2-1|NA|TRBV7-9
CASSPAVPHNEQFF
TGTGCCAGCAGCCCCGCGGTCCCACACAATGAGCAGTTCTTC
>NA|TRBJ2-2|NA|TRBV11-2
CASSADRTGELFF
TGTGCCAGCAGCGCCGACCGGACCGGGGAGCTGTTTTTT
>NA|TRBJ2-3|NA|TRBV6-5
CATSGADTQYF
TGTGCCACCTCAGGGGCTGACACGCAGTATTTT
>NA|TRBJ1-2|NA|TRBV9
CASSVGVGNDYGYTF
TGTGCCAGCAGCGTAGGGGTGGGGAACGACTATGGCTACACCTTC
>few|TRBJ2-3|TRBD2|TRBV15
CATSRASGGRTDTQYF
TGTGCCACCAGCAGAGCTAGCGGGGGGCGCACAGATACGCAGTATTTT
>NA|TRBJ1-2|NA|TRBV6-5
CASSLQGRVGYTF
TGTGCCAGCAGTTTACAAGGAAGAGTGGGCTACACCTTC
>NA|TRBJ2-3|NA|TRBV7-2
CASSLGPGQSTDTQYF
TGTGCCAGCAGCTTAGGGCCGGGACAAAGCACAGATACGCAGTATTTT
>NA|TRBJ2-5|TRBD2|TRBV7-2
CASSPDRTSGGHIQETQYF
TGTGCCAGCAGCCCCGACCGGACTAGCGGGGGGCATATACAAGAGACCCAGTACTTC
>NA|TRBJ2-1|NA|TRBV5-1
CASSPRASEEQFF
TGCGCCAGCAGCCCTAGGGCCTCGGAAGAGCAGTTCTTC
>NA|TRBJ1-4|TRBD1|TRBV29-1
CSVSRGLANEKLFF
TGCAGCGTTTCCAGGGGGCTGGCTAATGAAAAACTGTTTTTT
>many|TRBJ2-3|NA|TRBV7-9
CASSQSGESVGGTQYF
TGTGCCAGCAGTCAATCCGGGGAATCCGTTGGCGGTACGCAGTATTTT
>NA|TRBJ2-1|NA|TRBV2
CASSEQDNEQFF
TGTGCCAGCAGTGAACAGGACAATGAGCAGTTCTTC
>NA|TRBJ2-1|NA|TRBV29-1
CSAPLRDSSYNEQFF
TGCAGCGCTCCCTTACGGGACTCATCCTACAATGAGCAGTTCTTC
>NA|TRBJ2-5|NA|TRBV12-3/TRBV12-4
CASARAGETQYF
TGTGCCAGCGCGAGGGCGGGAGAGACCCAGTACTTC
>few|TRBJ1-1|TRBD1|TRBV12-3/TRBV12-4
CASSPDGQDWNTEAFF
TGTGCCAGCAGCCCTGACGGACAGGACTGGAACACTGAAGCTTTCTTT
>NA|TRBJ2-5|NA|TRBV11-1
CASSLRGREETQYF
TGTGCCAGCAGCTTAAGGGGCAGGGAAGAGACCCAGTACTTC
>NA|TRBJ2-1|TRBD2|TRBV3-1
CASSQTSGVYNEQFF
TGTGCCAGCAGCCAAACTAGCGGGGTCTACAATGAGCAGTTCTTC
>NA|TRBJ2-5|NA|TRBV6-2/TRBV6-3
CACSQGAGETQYF
TGTGCCTGCAGTCAAGGGGCGGGAGAGACCCAGTACTTC
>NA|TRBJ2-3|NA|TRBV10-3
CAIRDPMDTQYF
TGTGCCATCCGGGACCCCATGGATACGCAGTATTTT
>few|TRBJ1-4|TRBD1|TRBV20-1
CSAPGQGVDEKLFF
TGCAGTGCCCCGGGACAGGGGGTAGATGAAAAACTGTTTTTT
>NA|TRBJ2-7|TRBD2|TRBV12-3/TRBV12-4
CASRQSGTSGRNLYF
TGTGCCAGCAGGCAATCCGGGACTAGCGGGAGAAACCTGTACTTC
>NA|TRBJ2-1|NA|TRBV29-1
CSVDLLGREQFF
TGCAGCGTTGATCTGCTGGGGAGGGAGCAGTTCTTC
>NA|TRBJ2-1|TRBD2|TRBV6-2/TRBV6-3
CASTLGLAVNEQFF
TGTGCCAGCACCCTGGGACTAGCGGTCAATGAGCAGTTCTTC
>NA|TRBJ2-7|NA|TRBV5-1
CASSLEGSPSEQYF
TGCGCCAGCAGCTTGGAAGGGTCTCCCTCCGAGCAGTACTTC
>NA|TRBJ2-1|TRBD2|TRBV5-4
CASSLKGGANNEQFF
TGTGCCAGCAGCTTGAAGGGAGGGGCCAACAATGAGCAGTTCTTC
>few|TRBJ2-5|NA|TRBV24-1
CATSDGHSTQYF
TGTGCCACCAGTGATGGACACTCCACCCAGTACTTC
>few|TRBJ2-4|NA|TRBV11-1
CASSLETRGIQYF
TGTGCCAGCAGTTTGGAGACTAGAGGCATTCAGTACTTC